The clone carrying this T cell receptor (beta chain) was picked up a small number of times. Its antigen is still unknown. The sample is drawn from a study of beta chain features in type 1 diabetes. Findings of the study overall: Reduced insertions and increased deletions marked VDJ junctions in type 1 diabetes patients.

With 1 base clipped from V and 7 bases from J, the junction kept 5 bases outside the gene matches. Germline values: CDR1 SEHNR, CDR2 FQNEAQ (reference sequence). The CDR3 is 14 amino acids. Each of the CD4+ naive, central memory, regulatory and stem cell-like memory populations was sorted via CD45RO/CCR7/CD25/CD127/CD95/CD27. Reverse transcription of all isolated RNA meant that expressed TCRB transcripts were sequenced. The method was immunoSEQ multiplex PCR; TCRdb's version includes in-frame clones alone and lacks a portion of them. The sample lists 300,000 to 450,000 clones, around 12% seen once, with more than 0.015% in the top ten.

Sequenced material: naive CD4+ T cells from blood. This chain joins TRBV7-9 and TRBJ1-1; 8 bases match TRBD1. The source of this sequence is a man aged 18 to 29 in good health. The CDR3 DNA is TGTGCCAGCAGCTTAGTTCAGGGGGCGAATGAAGCTTTCTTT. Residues: CASSLVQGANEAFF.